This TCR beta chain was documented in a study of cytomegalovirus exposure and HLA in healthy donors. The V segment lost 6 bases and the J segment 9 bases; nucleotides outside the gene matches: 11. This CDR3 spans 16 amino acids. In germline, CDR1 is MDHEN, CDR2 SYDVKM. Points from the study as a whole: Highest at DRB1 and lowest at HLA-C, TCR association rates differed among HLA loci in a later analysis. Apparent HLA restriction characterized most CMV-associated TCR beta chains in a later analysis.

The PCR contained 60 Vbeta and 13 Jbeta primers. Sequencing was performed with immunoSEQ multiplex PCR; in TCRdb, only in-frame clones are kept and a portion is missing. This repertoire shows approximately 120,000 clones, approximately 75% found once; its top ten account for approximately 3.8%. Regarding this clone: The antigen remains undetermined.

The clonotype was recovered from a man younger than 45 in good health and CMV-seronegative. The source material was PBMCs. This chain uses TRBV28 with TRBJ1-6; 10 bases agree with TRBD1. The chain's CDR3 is CASRNSRQGAGSPLHF. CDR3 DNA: TGTGCCAGCAGGAATTCTAGACAGGGGGCTGGTTCACCCCTCCACTTT. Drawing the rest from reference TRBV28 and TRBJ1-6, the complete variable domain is DVKVTQSSRYLVKRTGEKVFLECVQDMDHENMFWYRQDPGLGLRLIYFSYDVKMKEKGDIPEGYSVSREKKERFSLILESASTNQTSMYLCASRNSRQGAGSPLHFGNGTRLTVT.